What follows is one T cell receptor (beta chain) and its context. Sequenced by immunoSEQ multiplex PCR; TCRdb stores in-frame clones only, minus some. The sample includes about 70,000 clones, roughly 87% seen only once; the top ten take roughly 10%. These data belong to a study of blood T cell repertoires in COVID-19. The germline V gene encodes CDR1 SNHLY and CDR2 FYNNEI. The CDR3 has 15 residues. After removal of 4 bases from V and 0 bases from J, the junction contained 3 bases not matched to a gene. Material: peripheral blood. The receptor comes from a woman between 18 and 29 years old with acute or convalescent COVID-19. The chain uses TRBV2 and TRBJ1-5; 7 bases fit TRBD1. CDR3 amino acids: CASSGQGNSNQPQHF. The CDR3, as DNA: TGTGCCAGCAGTGGACAGGGTAATAGCAATCAGCCCCAGCATTTT.